This TCR beta chain was documented in a study of control samples from healthy donors and cancer patients. Sequencing used immunoSEQ multiplex PCR; TCRdb keeps in-frame clones, though not all of them. The repertoire holds around 140,000 clones, about 89% seen once, with under 9% in the top ten. Trimming removed 3 bases at V and 5 bases at J, with 14 bases between. Germline-derived CDR1 and CDR2 are WNHNN and SYGVQD (reference sequence). This CDR3 is built from 15 residues. This clonotype was sampled from a man between 18 and 29 years old in good health. Sequencing input: blood. The chain combines TRBV10-1 with TRBJ2-1; either TRBD1 or TRBD2 may fit D (5 bases each). CDR3 protein: CASSDYVLGDNEQFF. In nucleotides, the CDR3 is TGCGCCAGCAGTGACTATGTACTGGGGGACAATGAGCAGTTCTTC.